This paragraph covers one TCR beta chain sequence. The V gene's germline CDR1 is SGHVS and CDR2 FQNEAQ. The CDR3 loop spans 14 amino acids. With 1 base removed from V and 9 bases from J, the gap between germline ends came to 10 bases. The sample is drawn from a study of T cell changes during pregnancy in multiple sclerosis. Data came from immunoSEQ multiplex PCR; TCRdb stores just in-frame clones and leaves some out. The repertoire holds tens of thousands of clones, around 93% seen once, with about 2.5% in the top ten. The specimen was peripheral blood, collected in the second trimester of pregnancy. This receptor was identified in a female donor with multiple sclerosis, enrolled in a pregnancy study. The rearrangement uses TRBV7-8 and TRBJ1-6; a weak D match, TRBD1 (5 bases). CDR3 region: CASSLGGNFSPLHF. The CDR3 nucleotides read TGTGCCAGCAGCTTAGGGGGCAACTTTTCACCCCTCCACTTT.